The clone carrying this T cell receptor (beta chain) was detected only once. This specimen comes from a study of blood T cell repertoires in COVID-19. As for the study in general: Sample material is recorded as cDNA or gDNA derived from T cells, B-cell-depleted T cells, or PBMCs.

V was clipped by 3 bases and J by 3 bases; unmatched bases: 8. The CDR3 sequence is 15 residues long. Germline lookup yields CDR1 SQVTM and CDR2 ANQGSEA. Repertoires were generated with immunoSEQ multiplex PCR, while TCRdb's copy carries only in-frame clones and drops some. Counted here are over 110,000 clones, 65% to 80% occurring once; the ten biggest clones make up less than 2.5%. This receptor was obtained from an older woman with acute or convalescent COVID-19. This chain links TRBV29-1 with TRBJ2-1; 7 bases line up with TRBD1. The specimen was peripheral blood. The CDR3 DNA sequence: TGCAGCGTTGAGCAACAGGGGAACTTCTACAATGAGCAGTTCTTC. It codes for CSVEQQGNFYNEQFF.